This T cell receptor (beta chain) comes out of a study of OX40 agonist ivuxolimab in advanced cancers. Any history of autoimmune disease or systemic immunosuppression disqualified patients. The CDR3 is made up of 15 amino acids. The V and J ends lost 6 bases and 0 bases, in that order; junction bases with no gene match: 5. Germline V gene lookup returns CDR1 MNHEY and CDR2 SVGAGI. Libraries were prepared by immunoSEQ multiplex PCR; TCRdb keeps only in-frame clonotypes and omits some of them. The sample holds some 66,000 clones, about 88% seen once. The source of this sequence is an adult with an advanced solid tumor such as melanoma, head and neck, liver or kidney cancer. This rearrangement joins TRBV6-5 to TRBJ2-4; 7 bases align to TRBD1. The material was CD4+ or CD8+ T cells sorted from blood, obtained in a trial of the OX40 agonist ivuxolimab. The CDR3 sequence: CASSSRDRAKNIQYF. The DNA of the CDR3 is TGTGCCAGCAGCTCCCGGGACAGAGCCAAAAACATTCAGTACTTC.